A single sample is the source of the 27 T cell receptor beta chains below, sequenced in a study of cytomegalovirus exposure and HLA in healthy donors. Use of 60 Vbeta and 13 Jbeta primers characterized the PCR. The method was immunoSEQ multiplex PCR; TCRdb's version includes in-frame clones alone and lacks a portion of them. Of 150,000 to 200,000 clones detected, almost 85% appear once; the ten largest clones hold approximately 0.26%. The sample was PBMCs. These receptors were obtained from a boy between 10 and 17 years old in good health and CMV-seronegative.

This clone was seen more than once but under ten times. The chain joins TRBV5-6 to TRBJ1-1; D remains unclear. The germline V gene has CDR1 SGHDT and CDR2 YYEEEE. This CDR3 spans 14 amino acids. Trimming shortened V by 2 bases and J by 3 bases, and 11 bases separated the two germline ends. CDR3 in DNA: TGTGCCAGCAGCTTTGCCCGGGTAGACACTGAAGCTTTCTTT. Encoded protein: CASSFARVDTEAFF. Full variable domain (remainder filled in from reference TRBV5-6 and TRBJ1-1): DAGVTQSPTHLIKTRGQQVTLRCSPKSGHDTVSWYQQALGQGPQFIFQYYEEEERQRGNFPDRFSGHQFPNYSSELNVNALLLGDSALYLCASSFARVDTEAFFGQGTRLTVV.

The V gene is TRBV18, the J gene TRBJ1-1; tentative D call: TRBD1 (6 bases). The V end was cut by 3 bases, the J end by 3 bases, with 11 bases between. Germline V gene sequence: CDR1 KGHSH, CDR2 LQKENI. The length of the CDR3 is 14 residues. CDR3 DNA: TGTGCCAGCTCACCCAGGGAGGGGGACACTGAAGCTTTCTTT. Translating it yields CASSPREGDTEAFF. The full variable domain, its missing parts supplied by reference TRBV18 and TRBJ1-1, is NAGVMQNPRHLVRRRGQEARLRCSPMKGHSHVYWYRQLPEEGLKFMVYLQKENIIDESGMPKERFSAEFPKEGPSILRIQQVVRGDSAAYFCASSPREGDTEAFFGQGTRLTVV.

This chain's CDR3 is CASSPDRVTNTGELFF. In nucleotides, the CDR3 is TGTGCCAGCAGTCCTGACAGGGTGACGAACACCGGGGAGCTGTTTTTT. V usage is TRBV27 and J usage is TRBJ2-2; 7 nucleotides align to TRBD1. The junction had 6 bases not matched to a gene; V was cut back by 5 bases and J by 0 bases. The CDR3 is 16 amino acids. Germline V gene sequence: CDR1 MNHEY, CDR2 SMNVEV (reference sequence).

The rearrangement links TRBV2 to TRBJ1-6; 7 positions match TRBD1. With V trimmed by 8 bases and J by 7 bases, 2 bases remained unmatched. This CDR3 spans 12 amino acids. Germline V gives CDR1 SNHLY, CDR2 FYNNEI. The CDR3 loop is CASGTENSPLHF. For the CDR3, the DNA is TGTGCCAGCGGGACAGAGAATTCACCCCTCCACTTT.

The V gene is TRBV5-6, the J gene TRBJ1-3, with 11 bases matching TRBD1. V lost 6 bases and J lost 4; bases outside the gene matches: 6. This CDR3 region has 15 residues. CDR1 SGHDT and CDR2 YYEEEE come from the germline V gene. This chain's CDR3 is CASNRDRGSGNTIYF. CDR3 coding DNA: TGTGCCAGCAACAGGGACAGGGGGAGCGGAAACACCATATATTTT.

The V and J genes are TRBV5-1 and TRBJ1-1; no firm D call. With 0 bases removed from V and 0 bases from J, the gap between germline ends came to 6 bases. The CDR3 runs 14 residues. CDR1 and CDR2 from the germline V gene are SGHRS and YFSETQ. CDR3 coding DNA: TGCGCCAGCAGCTTGGTCCAGATGAACACTGAAGCTTTCTTT. It translates to CASSLVQMNTEAFF.

The chain employs TRBV6-6 and TRBJ2-1; TRBD2 is a possible D gene (5 bases). This CDR3 spans 15 amino acids. Germline lookup yields CDR1 MNHNY and CDR2 SVGAGI (reference sequence). Trimming left V 2 bases short and J 7 bases short, with 15 bases between. CDR3 DNA: TGTGCCAGCAGTTACGGTTCGACCGAGGGTAATGAGCAGTTCTTC. Its translation: CASSYGSTEGNEQFF.

The rearrangement uses TRBV7-2 and TRBJ2-7; tentative D call: TRBD1 (5 bases). The germline V and J ends were trimmed by 5 bases and 6 bases, with 17 bases remaining between them. The CDR3 has 14 amino acids. The germline V gene has CDR1 SGHTA and CDR2 FQGNSA. The CDR3 region has the DNA TGTGCCAGCAGCCACCTTAGGGGAATGGGCGAGCAGTACTTC. This translates into CASSHLRGMGEQYF.

This rearrangement joins TRBV6-1 to TRBJ1-5, with 9 bases matching TRBD1. CDR3 length: 16 amino acids. Germline CDR1 is MNHNS and CDR2 is SASEGT. After removal of 2 bases from V and 6 bases from J, the junction contained 8 bases not matched to a gene. CDR3 DNA: TGTGCCAGCAGTGAACTGGGACAGGGAGGGAGTCAGCCCCAGCATTTT. Its translation: CASSELGQGGSQPQHF.

The chain links TRBV27 to TRBJ2-7; TRBD2 agrees at 9 bases. The CDR3 extends over 15 amino acids. Trimming cost V 5 bases and J 2 bases; bases outside gene matches: 7. CDR1 is MNHEY and CDR2 is SMNVEV in the germline V gene (reference sequence). This chain's CDR3 is CASSPPAGGAYEQYF. Written as DNA, the CDR3 is TGTGCCAGCAGTCCCCCGGCGGGAGGGGCCTACGAGCAGTACTTC.

This clone was picked up a small number of times. V is TRBV11-2 and J is TRBJ1-5, with TRBD1 matching 10 bases. CDR3 length equals 19 residues. Germline CDR1 is SGHAT and CDR2 is FQNNGV. After removal of 5 bases from V and 7 bases from J, the junction contained 20 bases not matched to a gene. CDR3 region: CASSPAATVTGGVEQPQHF. Here the CDR3 DNA reads TGTGCCAGCAGCCCAGCGGCCACCGTGACAGGGGGCGTCGAGCAGCCCCAGCATTTT.

V usage is TRBV29-1 and J usage is TRBJ1-4; no definite D call. V lost 3 bases to trimming and J lost 4 bases, with 12 bases between them. Germline-derived CDR1 and CDR2 are SQVTM and ANQGSEA. CDR3 size: 14 residues. The CDR3 loop is CSVDAGSSNEKLFF. The CDR3 nucleotides are TGCAGCGTTGACGCCGGTTCAAGTAATGAAAAACTGTTTTTT.

The chain is built from TRBV5-1 and TRBJ2-3, with 7 bases fitting TRBD1. The CDR3 length is 15 residues. Losses at the gene ends were 0 bases for V and 2 bases for J; bases not matched to a gene: 3. Germline CDR1 reads SGHRS; CDR2 reads YFSETQ. The CDR3: CASSLEGTATDTQYF. In DNA, the CDR3 is TGCGCCAGCAGCTTGGAAGGGACAGCCACAGATACGCAGTATTTT.

V usage is TRBV27 and J usage is TRBJ1-5; the match to TRBD1 covers 7 bases. The CDR3 has 14 residues. Per germline, CDR1 MNHEY and CDR2 SMNVEV (reference sequence). The ends lost 8 bases at V and 4 bases at J; junction bases unmatched: 8. The CDR3 loop is CASSSGQRNQPQHF. As DNA, the CDR3 is TGTGCCAGCTCCTCGGGACAGAGAAATCAGCCCCAGCATTTT.

The chain employs TRBV27 and TRBJ2-7; 7 nucleotides match TRBD1. V gave up 8 bases and J gave up 3 bases; unmatched junction bases: 7. The germline V gene has CDR1 MNHEY and CDR2 SMNVEV (reference sequence). This CDR3 comprises 13 residues. For the CDR3, the DNA is TGTGCCAGCGCCTTCCCAGGGGGCTACGAGCAGTACTTC. Its protein product is CASAFPGGYEQYF.

The chain couples TRBV5-1 to TRBJ2-5, with D unresolved. CDR1 SGHRS and CDR2 YFSETQ come from the germline V gene. Trimming left V 1 base short and J 5 bases short, with 9 bases between. The CDR3 sequence is 13 residues long. DNA of the CDR3: TGCGCCAGCAGCTTGACGCCTAGGGAGACCCAGTACTTC. The encoded protein is CASSLTPRETQYF.

J is TRBJ1-1 and V is TRBV6-5; weak D call: TRBD1 (6 bases). The ends were cut back, 8 bases at V and 11 bases at J, with 15 bases in the middle. Germline-derived CDR1 and CDR2 are MNHEY and SVGAGI. The CDR3 is made up of 11 amino acids. CDR3 amino acids: CASLYRANAFF. CDR3 nucleotide sequence: TGTGCCAGCTTATACAGGGCTAACGCTTTCTTT.

The chain has TRBV6-5 and TRBJ1-4; 9 positions agree with TRBD1. The CDR3 extends over 15 amino acids. CDR1 is MNHEY and CDR2 is SVGAGI in the germline V gene. J gave up 7 bases and V 6 bases, and 9 bases lay outside the gene matches. DNA for the CDR3: TGTGCCAGCAGAGCCGGGACAGGGTTTAGTGAAAAACTGTTTTTT. Amino acids: CASRAGTGFSEKLFF.

The V gene is TRBV27, the J gene TRBJ2-4; TRBD1 might be the D (6 bases). The CDR3 is made up of 16 amino acids. Trimming shortened V by 6 bases and J by 3 bases, and 18 bases separated the two germline ends. Germline V gives CDR1 MNHEY, CDR2 SMNVEV (reference sequence). The CDR3 nucleotides are TGTGCCAGCAGAAGTTCAGGGGCAGGCTACAAAAACATTCAGTACTTC. Amino acid sequence: CASRSSGAGYKNIQYF.

Only a few counts were recorded for this clone. This chain links TRBV30 with TRBJ2-5, with a weak D call TRBD1 (5 bases). With 0 bases removed from V and 4 bases from J, the gap between germline ends came to 12 bases. Per germline, CDR1 GTSNPN and CDR2 SVGIG (reference sequence). The CDR3 is 14 residues long. The CDR3 is CAWSVVGVGETQYF. CDR3 DNA sequence: TGTGCCTGGAGTGTAGTAGGGGTCGGAGAGACCCAGTACTTC.

For this clone: At one of its ends the junction is not consistent with the germline gene, which may arise from a read error. V is TRBV28 and J is TRBJ2-5; a possible D gene is TRBD2 (6 bases). This CDR3 has 15 residues. Germline V lookup: CDR1 MDHEN, CDR2 SYDVKM. Here the CDR3 DNA reads TGTGCCAGCACCCTGGGCGGGCTAGCGCAAGGGACCCAGTACTTC. This codes for CASTLGGLAQGTQYF.

V and J are TRBV15 and TRBJ2-7; perhaps TRBD2 as D (5 bases). The CDR3 spans 15 residues. V lost 5 bases and J 1 base, leaving 15 bases between the germline ends. Germline V gives CDR1 LNHNV, CDR2 YYDKDF (reference sequence). The CDR3 region has the DNA TGTGCCACCAGCCGTTTGAGGGATAGGTCCTACGAGCAGTACTTC. Translating gives CATSRLRDRSYEQYF.

The chain couples TRBV30 to TRBJ1-1, with D maybe TRBD1 (6 bases). V shed 3 bases and J shed 2 bases, with 13 bases lying between them. The CDR3 is 14 residues long. The V gene's germline CDR1 is GTSNPN and CDR2 SVGIG (reference sequence). The CDR3 is CAWSLGTQNTEAFF. The CDR3 coding sequence is TGTGCCTGGAGCCTCGGGACACAAAACACTGAAGCTTTCTTT.

A few counts support this clone. The chain uses TRBV6-6 and TRBJ1-1; weak D call: TRBD1 (6 bases). Deletions cut 5 bases from V and 9 bases from J, with 7 bases between. Germline values: CDR1 MNHNY, CDR2 SVGAGI (reference sequence). This CDR3 comprises 10 residues. The CDR3 sequence: CASSGQKAFF. The CDR3 nucleotides read TGTGCCAGCAGTGGACAGAAAGCTTTCTTT.

This chain joins TRBV5-1 and TRBJ2-5, with 12 bases fitting TRBD2. Trimming cost V 5 bases and J 7 bases; bases outside gene matches: 9. CDR1 is SGHRS and CDR2 is YFSETQ in the germline V gene. The CDR3 is 15 residues long. CDR3 nucleotides: TGCGCCAGCAGACCTAGCGGGAGGGACTCCGGGACCCAGTACTTC. Translated: CASRPSGRDSGTQYF.

The chain is built from TRBV6-6 and TRBJ2-5, with 10 nucleotides matching TRBD2. The J call may be wrong; the DNA end is better matched by TRBJ2-7. The CDR3 length is 13 residues. Germline CDR1 is MNHNY and CDR2 is SVGAGI (reference sequence). This CDR3 is CASSRLAGTEQYF. For the CDR3, the DNA is TGTGCCAGCAGTCGACTAGCGGGTACCGAGCAGTACTTC.

The chain recombines TRBV6-5 with TRBJ1-1, with D uncertain. Per germline, CDR1 MNHEY and CDR2 SVGAGI. Trimming took 4 bases from V and 0 from J, leaving 12 bases between them. This CDR3 has 15 amino acids. The CDR3: CASSSSPGVNTEAFF. In nucleotides, the CDR3 is TGTGCCAGCAGTTCATCCCCCGGGGTGAACACTGAAGCTTTCTTT.